This T cell receptor beta chain was recorded in a study of blood T cell repertoires in COVID-19. Study-level information: Acute and convalescent COVID-19 samples came from the United States, Italy and Spain. T cells, B-cell-depleted T cells, or PBMCs provided the cDNA or gDNA that served as material.

Original processing methods: The assay estimated nucleated cells by amplifying reference gene primers. Method: immunoSEQ multiplex PCR; TCRdb's copy keeps in-frame clones and lacks some. V and J calls and clone size are those listed in that table; D and trimming were worked out from the DNA. The sample holds a few hundred thousand clones, 85% to 90% seen once. V was shortened by 4 bases and J by 4 bases, with 11 bases between the two germline ends. CDR1 is SGHTS and CDR2 is YDEGEE in the germline V gene. This CDR3 is 13 amino acids long. During active infection, Seattle patients enrolled and were then monitored through disease.

The rearrangement links TRBV5-8 to TRBJ2-5, with D possibly being TRBD2 (5 bases). The TCR originated in a woman aged 40-49 years with COVID-19, enrolled during active disease. The sequenced sample was peripheral blood. The DNA of the CDR3 is TGTGCCAGCAGCCCCGAGGGCCTAGAGACCCAGTACTTC. Translating gives CASSPEGLETQYF. Drawing the rest from reference TRBV5-8 and TRBJ2-5, the complete variable domain is EAGVTQSPTHLIKTRGQQATLRCSPISGHTSVYWYQQALGLGLQFLLWYDEGEERNRGNFPPRFSGRQFPNYSSELNVNALELEDSALYLCASSPEGLETQYFGPGTRLLVL.